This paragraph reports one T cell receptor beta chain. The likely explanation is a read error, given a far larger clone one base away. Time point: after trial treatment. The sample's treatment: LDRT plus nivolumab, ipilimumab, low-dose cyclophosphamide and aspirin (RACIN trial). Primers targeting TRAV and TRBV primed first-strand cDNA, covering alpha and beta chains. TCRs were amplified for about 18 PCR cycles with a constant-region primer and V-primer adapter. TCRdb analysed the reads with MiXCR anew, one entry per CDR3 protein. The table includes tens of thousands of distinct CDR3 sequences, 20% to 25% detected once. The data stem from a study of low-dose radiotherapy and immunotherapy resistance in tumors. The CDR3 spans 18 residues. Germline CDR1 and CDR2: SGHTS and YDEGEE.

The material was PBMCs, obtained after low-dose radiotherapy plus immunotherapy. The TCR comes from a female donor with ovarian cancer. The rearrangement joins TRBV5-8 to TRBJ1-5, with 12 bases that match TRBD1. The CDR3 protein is CASSTGTGGGYSNQPQHF. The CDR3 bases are TGCGCCAGCAGTACCGGGACAGGGGGCGGTTATAGCAATCAGCCCCAGCATTTT.